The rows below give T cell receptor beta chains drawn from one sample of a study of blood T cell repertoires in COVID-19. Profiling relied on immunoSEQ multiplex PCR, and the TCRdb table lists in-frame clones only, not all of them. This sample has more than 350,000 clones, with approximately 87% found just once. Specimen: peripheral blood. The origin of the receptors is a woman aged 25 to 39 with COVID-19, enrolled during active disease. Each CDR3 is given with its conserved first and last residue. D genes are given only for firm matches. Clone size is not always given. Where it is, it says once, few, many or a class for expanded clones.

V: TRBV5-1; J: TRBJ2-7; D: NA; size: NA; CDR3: CASSHPGAYEQYF; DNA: TGCGCCAGCAGCCACCCGGGAGCCTACGAGCAGTACTTC
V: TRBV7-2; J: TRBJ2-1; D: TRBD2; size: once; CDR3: CASSLGGSGRARNEQFF; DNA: TGTGCCAGCAGCTTAGGGGGGAGCGGGAGGGCCAGGAATGAGCAGTTCTTC
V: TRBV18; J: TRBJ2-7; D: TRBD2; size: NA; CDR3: CASSEGLAGSYEQYF; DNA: TGTGCCAGCTCAGAGGGACTAGCGGGTTCCTACGAGCAGTACTTC
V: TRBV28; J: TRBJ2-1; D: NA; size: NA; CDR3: CASSLFSGSYNEQFF; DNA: TGTGCCAGCAGTTTATTTTCGGGATCCTACAATGAGCAGTTCTTC
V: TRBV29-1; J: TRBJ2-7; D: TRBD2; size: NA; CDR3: CSGSSGSPYEQYF; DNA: TGCAGCGGCTCTAGCGGGAGCCCCTACGAGCAGTACTTC
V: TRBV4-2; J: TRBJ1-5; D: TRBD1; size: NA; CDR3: CASSHSALGQGQPQHF; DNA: TGTGCCAGCAGCCACTCCGCCTTAGGACAGGGGCAGCCCCAGCATTTT
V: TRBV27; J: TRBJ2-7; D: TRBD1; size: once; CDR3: CASSFGDSSYEQYF; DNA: TGTGCCAGCAGTTTCGGGGACAGCTCCTACGAGCAGTACTTC
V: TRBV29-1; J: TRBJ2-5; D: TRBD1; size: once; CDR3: CSVADRGWYQETQYF; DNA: TGCAGCGTTGCGGACAGGGGGTGGTACCAAGAGACCCAGTACTTC
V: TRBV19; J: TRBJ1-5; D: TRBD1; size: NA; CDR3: CASSTWDRGSNQPQHF; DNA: TGTGCCAGTAGTACCTGGGACAGGGGCAGCAATCAGCCCCAGCATTTT
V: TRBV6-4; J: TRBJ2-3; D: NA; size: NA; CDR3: CASSEGREHTDTQYF; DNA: TGTGCCAGCAGTGAGGGACGGGAGCACACAGATACGCAGTATTTT
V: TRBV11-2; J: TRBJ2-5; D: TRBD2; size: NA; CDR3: CASSRIGLAEETQYF; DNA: TGTGCCAGCAGCCGCATAGGACTAGCGGAAGAGACCCAGTACTTC
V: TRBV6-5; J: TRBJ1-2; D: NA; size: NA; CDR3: CASSYSSSGSGYTF; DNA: TGTGCCAGCAGTTACTCGAGTTCCGGGAGCGGCTACACCTTC
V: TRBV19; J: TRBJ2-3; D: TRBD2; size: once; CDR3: CASSTTGRVDTQYF; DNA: TGTGCCAGTAGTACGACTGGGAGGGTGGATACGCAGTATTTT
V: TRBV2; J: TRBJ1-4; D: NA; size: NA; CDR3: CASSVFATNEKLFF; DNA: TGTGCCAGCAGCGTCTTCGCAACTAATGAAAAACTGTTTTTT